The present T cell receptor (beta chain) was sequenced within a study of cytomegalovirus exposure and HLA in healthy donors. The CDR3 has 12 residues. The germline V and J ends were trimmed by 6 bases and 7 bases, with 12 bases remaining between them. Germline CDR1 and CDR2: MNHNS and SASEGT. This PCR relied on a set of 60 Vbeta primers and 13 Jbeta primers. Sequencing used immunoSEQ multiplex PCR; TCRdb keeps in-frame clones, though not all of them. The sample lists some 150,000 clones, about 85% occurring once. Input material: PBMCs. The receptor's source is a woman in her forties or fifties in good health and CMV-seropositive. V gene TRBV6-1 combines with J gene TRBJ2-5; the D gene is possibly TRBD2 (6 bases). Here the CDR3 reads CASRGGLGTQYF. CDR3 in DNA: TGTGCCAGCAGAGGAGGGCTGGGGACCCAGTACTTC.